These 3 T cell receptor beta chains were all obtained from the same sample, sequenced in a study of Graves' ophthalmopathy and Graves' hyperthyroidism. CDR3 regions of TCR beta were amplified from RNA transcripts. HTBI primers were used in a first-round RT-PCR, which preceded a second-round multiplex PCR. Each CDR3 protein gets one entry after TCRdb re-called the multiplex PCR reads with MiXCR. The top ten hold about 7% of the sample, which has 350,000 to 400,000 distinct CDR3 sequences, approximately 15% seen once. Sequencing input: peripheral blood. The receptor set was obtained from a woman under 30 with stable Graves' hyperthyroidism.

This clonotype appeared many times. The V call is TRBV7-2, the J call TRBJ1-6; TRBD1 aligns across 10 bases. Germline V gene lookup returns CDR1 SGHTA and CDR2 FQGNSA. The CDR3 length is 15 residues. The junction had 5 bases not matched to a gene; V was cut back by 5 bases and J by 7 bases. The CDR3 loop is CASSGGGQGNSPLHF. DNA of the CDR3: TGTGCCAGCAGCGGAGGGGGACAGGGGAATTCACCCCTCCACTTT.

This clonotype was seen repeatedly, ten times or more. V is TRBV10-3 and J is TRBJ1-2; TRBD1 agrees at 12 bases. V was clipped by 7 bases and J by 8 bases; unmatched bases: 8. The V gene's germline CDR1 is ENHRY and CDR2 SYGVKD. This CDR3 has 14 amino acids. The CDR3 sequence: CAITPGQGAEGYTF. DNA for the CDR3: TGTGCCATCACCCCGGGACAGGGGGCGGAGGGCTACACCTTC.

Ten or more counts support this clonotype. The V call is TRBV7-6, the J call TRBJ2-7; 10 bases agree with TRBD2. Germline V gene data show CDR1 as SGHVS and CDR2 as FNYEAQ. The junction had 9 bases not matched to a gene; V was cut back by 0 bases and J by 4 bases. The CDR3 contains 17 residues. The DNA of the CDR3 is TGTGCCAGCAGCTTAGCTGTGGCTAGCGGGGGAAGATACGAGCAGTACTTC. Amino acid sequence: CASSLAVASGGRYEQYF.